The clone carrying this TCR beta chain was detected many times. TCRdb itself ran the 5' RACE reads through MiXCR, one entry per CDR3 protein. The table lists around 23,000 distinct CDR3 sequences, 4.5% of them singletons, with 20% in the top ten. The CDR3 covers 16 residues. Trimming took 0 bases from V and 4 from J; bases not matched to a gene: 9. Germline values: CDR1 DFQATT, CDR2 SNEGSKA (reference sequence). The data stem from a study of early T cells in non-severe SARS-CoV-2 infection. Study overall: The authors sequenced bulk RNA from unsorted whole blood, leaving chains unpaired.

Sequencing was done on a sample of whole blood. The clonotype comes from an adult who was a healthcare worker with PCR-confirmed SARS-CoV-2 infection or an uninfected control (not recorded which). The chain carries TRBV20-1 and TRBJ1-1, with 9 positions matching TRBD1. CDR3 coding DNA: TGCAGTGCTAGAGATCGAGTACAGGGGGCCCCCACTGAAGCTTTCTTT. Translating gives CSARDRVQGAPTEAFF.